Each of the 23 T cell receptor beta chains below was sequenced from the same sample in a study of T cell repertoires in cytomegalovirus infection. Their recognized antigens are unknown. A single record per CDR3 protein comes from TCRdb applying MiXCR to the reads. Altogether about 920,000 distinct CDR3 sequences are present, about a third being singletons, with the ten largest covering roughly an eighth. This sample comprised cultured CD8+ T cells from PBMCs, obtained from culture after CMV antigen stimulation. These receptor sequences come from a human donor in good health (CMV status not recorded). Some clones in this sample may be carry-over from other donors' samples.

This chain uses TRBV20-1 with TRBJ1-1; 7 bases agree with TRBD1. The ends lost 0 bases at V and 11 bases at J; junction bases unmatched: 15. This CDR3 has 15 residues. Germline V gene lookup returns CDR1 DFQATT and CDR2 SNEGSKA (reference sequence). This CDR3 is CSARDRGGGGLGAFF. In DNA, the CDR3 is TGCAGTGCTAGAGATCGCGGAGGGGGCGGTTTGGGGGCTTTCTTT.

This chain links TRBV6-5 with TRBJ2-5; the D gene is possibly TRBD2 (7 bases). Looked up from germline, CDR1 is MNHEY and CDR2 is SVGAGI. Deletions cut 0 bases from V and 5 bases from J, with 13 bases between. This CDR3 has 15 amino acids. CDR3 in DNA: TGTGCCAGCAGTTACTCGCGGGGGCTTCTTGAGACCCAGTACTTC. Amino acids: CASSYSRGLLETQYF.

Only a few counts were recorded for this clonotype. The chain combines TRBV7-9 with TRBJ2-7, with TRBD2 as a possible D gene (5 bases). The CDR3 runs 14 residues. Germline CDR1 reads SEHNR; CDR2 reads FQNEAQ (reference sequence). Trimming took 7 bases from V and 2 from J, leaving 15 bases between them. This CDR3 reads CASTPRGKPYEQYV. In DNA, the CDR3 is TGTGCCAGCACCCCGCGAGGGAAACCCTACGAGCAGTACGTC.

This clonotype was recorded a few times. This chain uses TRBV7-2 with TRBJ1-1; 7 bases match TRBD1. Germline trimming cut 1 base from V and 10 bases from J; bases unmatched to any gene: 3. The CDR3 length is 12 residues. CDR1 is SGHTA and CDR2 is FQGNSA in the germline V gene. The CDR3 region is CASSLVAGGAFF. In DNA, the CDR3 is TGTGCCAGCAGCTTAGTTGCAGGGGGAGCTTTCTTT.

V is TRBV9 and J is TRBJ2-7; D not certain. CDR1 SGDLS and CDR2 YYNGEE come from the germline V gene. V was trimmed by 2 bases and J by 3 bases, leaving 12 bases between them. The CDR3 runs to 14 residues. CDR3 nucleotides: TGTGCCAGCAGCGTCGACCGTACCAACTACGAGCAGTACTTC. This gives the protein CASSVDRTNYEQYF. Supplemented by reference TRBV9 and TRBJ2-7, the full variable domain reads DSGVTQTPKHLITATGQRVTLRCSPRSGDLSVYWYQQSLDQGLQFLIQYYNGEERAKGNILERFSAQQFPDLHSELNLSSLELGDSALYFCASSVDRTNYEQYFGPGTRLTVT.

As concerns this clonotype: This may stem from a read error, because a much larger clone lies one nucleotide away. This sequence joins TRBV6-1 and TRBJ2-5, with 9 bases fitting TRBD1. Germline V gene sequence: CDR1 MNHNS, CDR2 SASEGT. The CDR3 covers 16 residues. The V and J ends lost 5 bases and 4 bases, in that order; junction bases with no gene match: 11. The CDR3: CASSSLGTGTRETQYF. CDR3 nucleotide sequence: TGTGCCAGCAGTAGCTTGGGGACAGGGACGCGAGAGACCCAGTACTTC.

The chain couples TRBV7-9 to TRBJ2-1; perhaps TRBD2 as D (5 bases). The V gene's germline CDR1 is SEHNR and CDR2 FQNEAQ (reference sequence). Trimming removed 1 base at V and 5 bases at J, with 15 bases between. The CDR3 is 16 amino acids. CDR3 region: CASSLEGTSYHNEQFF. CDR3 bases: TGTGCCAGCAGCTTAGAAGGCACTAGTTACCACAATGAGCAGTTCTTC.

This clonotype was seen at least ten times. This chain uses TRBV6-2 or TRBV6-3 with TRBJ1-2; D remains unclear. This CDR3 contains 13 residues. CDR1 and CDR2 from the germline V gene are MNHEY and SVGEGT. Between the trimmed V and J ends, which lost 0 bases and 7 bases, there was a span of 9 bases. This CDR3 reads CASSYSTGFGYTF. The CDR3, as DNA: TGTGCCAGCAGTTACTCGACCGGGTTTGGCTACACCTTC.

The table lists this clonotype with a few counts. The chain employs TRBV19 and TRBJ2-7; D unclear. Germline values: CDR1 LNHDA, CDR2 SQIVND (reference sequence). CDR3 length: 13 residues. The ends were cut back, 1 base at V and 2 bases at J, with 6 bases in the middle. CDR3 loop: CASSIALTYEQYF. The CDR3 nucleotides read TGTGCCAGTAGTATAGCCCTGACCTACGAGCAGTACTTC.

In its sample, this clonotype was seen many times. DNA for the CDR3: TGTGCCAGCAGCTTAGCTCCAGGGGCCACTGAAGCTTTCTTT. It is translated as CASSLAPGATEAFF. The chain recombines TRBV7-2 with TRBJ1-1, with D perhaps TRBD1 (6 bases). The CDR3 has 14 amino acids. The germline V gene has CDR1 SGHTA and CDR2 FQGNSA. Trimming removed 0 bases at V and 4 bases at J, with 9 bases between.

This clonotype was detected a few times. The rearrangement uses TRBV27 and TRBJ2-7; D is unclear. CDR1 and CDR2 from the germline V gene are MNHEY and SMNVEV (reference sequence). Deletions cut 8 bases from V and 1 base from J, with 15 bases between. CDR3 size: 14 residues. The CDR3 protein is CASGYGDGSYEQYV. For the CDR3, the DNA is TGTGCCAGCGGCTACGGAGATGGATCCTACGAGCAGTACGTC.

This chain uses TRBV28 with TRBJ2-5, with 8 bases lining up with TRBD2. Per germline, CDR1 MDHEN and CDR2 SYDVKM. The J segment lost 0 bases and the V segment lost 5 bases, leaving 8 bases of the junction unmatched. The CDR3 totals 16 residues. This CDR3 reads CASSLVAGYNQETQYF. CDR3 nucleotide sequence: TGTGCCAGCAGTCTCGTAGCGGGGTATAACCAAGAGACCCAGTACTTC.

This clonotype was recorded a few times. DNA for the CDR3: TGTGCCATCAGCCCAATTACAGGGGGCGAAAGCCGAGCTTTCTTT. Residues: CAISPITGGESRAFF. The chain recombines TRBV10-3 with TRBJ1-1; 9 nucleotides agree with TRBD1. The CDR3 contains 15 residues. The V segment lost 6 bases and the J segment 10 bases; nucleotides outside the gene matches: 15. From germline, CDR1 is ENHRY and CDR2 SYGVKD.

The chain joins TRBV2 to TRBJ2-2; maybe TRBD1 (5 bases). Trimming cost V 5 bases and J 2 bases, with 9 bases left between them. The CDR3 totals 14 residues. Germline assignment: CDR1 SNHLY and CDR2 FYNNEI. The CDR3, as DNA: TGTGCCAGCAGTCCATGGGGCAACACCGGGGAGCTGTTTTTT. It specifies CASSPWGNTGELFF.

This rearrangement joins TRBV6-1 to TRBJ1-2; 7 bases are a match to TRBD1. The germline CDR1 and CDR2 sequences are MNHNS and SASEGT. V lost 3 bases, J lost 5 bases, and 3 bases stayed unmatched. The CDR3 totals 13 residues. This chain's CDR3 is CASSEMTGYGYTF. The CDR3, as DNA: TGTGCCAGCAGTGAGATGACAGGGTATGGCTACACCTTC.

There are a few counts of this clonotype. CDR3 DNA sequence: TGTGCTAGTGGTCCAGGACAGCCGTATGGCTACACCTTC. As protein: CASGPGQPYGYTF. The J gene is TRBJ1-2, the V gene TRBV12-5, with D tentatively TRBD1 (6 bases). V dropped 5 bases and J dropped 5 bases, with 12 bases sitting between them. The CDR3 consists of 13 residues. Germline V gives CDR1 LGHNT, CDR2 FRNRAP.

In its sample, this clonotype was seen a few times. This chain uses TRBV4-1 with TRBJ2-1; no definite D call. The V end was cut by 0 bases, the J end by 4 bases, with 10 bases between. The CDR3 has 15 residues. Germline V gives CDR1 MGHRA, CDR2 YSYEKL. CDR3 residues: CASSQELGPYNEQFF. The DNA for the CDR3 is TGCGCCAGCAGCCAAGAGTTAGGGCCGTACAATGAGCAGTTCTTC.

In this sample, this clonotype turned up a few times. This chain joins TRBV2 and TRBJ1-1, with D maybe TRBD1 (5 bases). Looked up from germline, CDR1 is SNHLY and CDR2 is FYNNEI. CDR3 length: 13 amino acids. The ends were cut back, 7 bases at V and 1 base at J, with 10 bases in the middle. The CDR3 DNA follows: TGTGCCAGCAAGACCAGGGCGAACACTGAAGCTTTCTTT. Its protein product is CASKTRANTEAFF.

This clonotype has just a few counts. V and J are TRBV7-9 and TRBJ1-1; TRBD1 matches 8 bases. The CDR3 length is 13 residues. Losses at the gene ends were 5 bases for V and 7 bases for J; bases not matched to a gene: 6. CDR1 is SEHNR and CDR2 is FQNEAQ in the germline V gene (reference sequence). The CDR3 spells CASSHDRGDEAFF. CDR3 DNA: TGTGCCAGCAGCCACGACAGGGGCGATGAAGCTTTCTTT.

The chain carries TRBV4-3 and TRBJ2-1; no definite D call. This CDR3 spans 16 amino acids. The germline V and J ends were trimmed by 1 base and 0 bases, with 10 bases remaining between them. Germline CDR1 reads LGHNA; CDR2 reads YSLEER. CDR3: CASSQGRQSSYNEQFF. The DNA of the CDR3 is TGCGCCAGCAGCCAAGGGCGGCAGAGCTCCTACAATGAGCAGTTCTTC.

This clonotype was found once. This rearrangement joins TRBV12-3 or TRBV12-4 to TRBJ1-1, with TRBD1 matching over 7 bases. Trimming removed 3 bases from V and 7 bases from J; junction bases left unmatched: 5. The CDR3 contains 13 residues. The CDR3 sequence is CASSFEQGNEAFF. The CDR3 nucleotides read TGTGCCAGCAGTTTTGAACAGGGGAATGAAGCTTTCTTT.

The rearrangement joins TRBV19 to TRBJ2-6; no clear D. The germline V and J ends were trimmed by 0 bases and 0 bases, with 6 bases remaining between them. The germline V gene has CDR1 LNHDA and CDR2 SQIVND (reference sequence). The CDR3 is 16 amino acids. CDR3 bases: TGTGCCAGTAGTATAGACCTTCACTCTGGGGCCAACGTCCTGACTTTC. This encodes CASSIDLHSGANVLTF.

The V gene is TRBV5-1, the J gene TRBJ2-5, with 9 bases matching TRBD1. V lost 3 bases and J lost 4; bases outside the gene matches: 7. This CDR3 has 15 residues. Germline V gene lookup returns CDR1 SGHRS and CDR2 YFSETQ. CDR3 amino acids: CASSSGPTGGETQYF. The CDR3, as DNA: TGCGCCAGCAGCTCGGGGCCGACAGGGGGAGAGACCCAGTACTTC.